The next 26 T cell receptor beta chains were all read from a single sample in a study of ipilimumab plus nivolumab after autologous stem cell transplantation. The method was immunoSEQ multiplex PCR; TCRdb's version includes in-frame clones alone and lacks a portion of them. Of 37,000 or so clones in the sample, 90% to 95% are singletons; the top ten hold approximately 0.92%. The input for sequencing was PBMCs, taken in a trial of ipilimumab plus nivolumab as post-transplant consolidation. The source is a male donor with multiple myeloma.

This clone was detected once. V gene TRBV21-1 combines with J gene TRBJ2-7; the table's TRBD1 call for D was not verified on the DNA. TRBV21-1 is classified as a pseudogene. The CDR3 has 16 amino acids. The CDR3 here is CASSRRRGEGSYEQYF. The CDR3 nucleotides are TGTGCCAGCAGCCGCCGCAGGGGAGAGGGCTCCTACGAGCAGTACTTC.

The chain recombines TRBV7-8 with TRBJ2-7; D is uncertain. V was clipped by 2 bases and J by 5 bases, with 10 bases between them. Germline CDR1 is SGHVS and CDR2 is FQNEAQ. This CDR3 contains 13 residues. CDR3 DNA sequence: TGTGCCAGCAGCTTACCTAGTGCGGACGAGCAGTACTTC. It translates to CASSLPSADEQYF.

This sequence joins TRBV29-1 and TRBJ1-1; TRBD1 is a possible D gene (6 bases). The CDR3 length is 13 residues. CDR1 is SQVTM, CDR2 ANQGSEA, per germline. Trimming removed 7 bases from V and 0 bases from J, with 12 bases in between. DNA for the CDR3: TGCAGCGGTGGCAGGGGAATGAACACTGAAGCTTTCTTT. It is translated as CSGGRGMNTEAFF.

CDR3 loop: CAIRQADTGELFF. The DNA of the CDR3 is TGTGCCATACGACAGGCCGACACCGGGGAGCTGTTTTTT. J is TRBJ2-2 and V is TRBV28, with a possible D match to TRBD1 (6 bases). The CDR3 is made up of 13 amino acids. V lost 10 bases, J lost 3 bases, and 12 bases lay in between. Germline lookup yields CDR1 MDHEN and CDR2 SYDVKM. Variable domain in full (rest from reference TRBV28 and TRBJ2-2): DVKVTQSSRYLVKRTGEKVFLECVQDMDHENMFWYRQDPGLGLRLIYFSYDVKMKEKGDIPEGYSVSREKKERFSLILESASTNQTSMYLCAIRQADTGELFFGEGSRLTVL.

The rearrangement uses TRBV6-5 and TRBJ2-7; 11 bases fit TRBD2. Germline V gives CDR1 MNHEY, CDR2 SVGAGI. The CDR3 contains 15 residues. With 6 bases clipped from V and 3 bases from J, the junction kept 7 bases outside the gene matches. The CDR3: CASSTTSGGYYEQYF. CDR3 in DNA: TGTGCCAGCAGCACCACTAGCGGGGGTTACTACGAGCAGTACTTC.

The chain has TRBV15 and TRBJ2-2; unclear D gene. The length of the CDR3 is 16 residues. Germline CDR1 reads LNHNV; CDR2 reads YYDKDF (reference sequence). The V and J ends lost 1 base and 4 bases respectively, with 13 bases between them. CDR3 bases: TGTGCCACCAGCAGAGGGAGCAGCCTACTCACCGGGGAGCTGTTTTTT. Translating gives CATSRGSSLLTGELFF.

The V gene is TRBV7-2, the J gene TRBJ1-3; D is possibly TRBD1 (5 bases). V lost 7 bases and J 0 bases, leaving 10 bases between the germline ends. The CDR3 runs to 14 residues. Germline loops: CDR1 SGHTA, CDR2 FQGNSA. The CDR3 reads CASMWGTSGNTIYF. The CDR3, as DNA: TGTGCCAGCATGTGGGGGACCTCTGGAAACACCATATATTTT.

This clone ranks as medium-sized. V and J are TRBV28 and TRBJ1-5; D not certain. Germline lookup yields CDR1 MDHEN and CDR2 SYDVKM. V was trimmed by 3 bases and J by 0 bases, leaving 12 bases between them. This CDR3 is 16 amino acids long. The chain's CDR3 is CASSFLRSYSNQPQHF. In DNA, the CDR3 is TGTGCCAGCAGTTTTTTGAGATCCTATAGCAATCAGCCCCAGCATTTT. Complete variable domain (other parts from reference TRBV28 and TRBJ1-5): DVKVTQSSRYLVKRTGEKVFLECVQDMDHENMFWYRQDPGLGLRLIYFSYDVKMKEKGDIPEGYSVSREKKERFSLILESASTNQTSMYLCASSFLRSYSNQPQHFGDGTRLSIL.

The rearrangement links TRBV7-2 to TRBJ2-5; possibly TRBD2 for D (7 bases). CDR3 length equals 15 residues. From germline, CDR1 is SGHTA and CDR2 FQGNSA. Deletions cut 4 bases from V and 1 base from J, with 13 bases between. The CDR3 protein is CASSWTAGIQETQYF. The CDR3 DNA is TGTGCCAGCAGCTGGACAGCGGGAATCCAAGAGACCCAGTACTTC.

This clone has a handful of counts. The chain combines TRBV21-1 with TRBJ2-7; the table's D call, TRBD1, has no DNA check behind it. TRBV21-1 is tagged as a pseudogene. The CDR3 runs 15 residues. The CDR3 nucleotides are TGTGCCAGCAGCAAAGTGAGGACAGGGGGTAGCGAGCAGTACTTC. Translating gives CASSKVRTGGSEQYF.

The V call is TRBV7-9, the J call TRBJ1-6; D not resolved. The germline gives CDR1 SEHNR, CDR2 FQNEAQ (reference sequence). The CDR3 length is 12 residues. Trimming shortened V by 2 bases and J by 6 bases, and 2 bases separated the two germline ends. The chain's CDR3 is CASSLSNSPLHF. The DNA for the CDR3 is TGTGCCAGCAGCTTAAGTAATTCACCCCTCCACTTT. The variable domain in full, completed from reference TRBV7-9 and TRBJ1-6, reads DTGVSQNPRHKITKRGQNVTFRCDPISEHNRLYWYRQTLGQGPEFLTYFQNEAQLEKSRLLSDRFSAERPKGSFSTLEIQRTEQGDSAMYLCASSLSNSPLHFGNGTRLTVT.

The rearrangement links TRBV5-5 to TRBJ1-4; D is uncertain. CDR1 is SGHKS and CDR2 is YYEKEE in the germline V gene (reference sequence). Trimming cost V 4 bases and J 4 bases, with 5 bases left between them. The CDR3 sequence is 12 residues long. The CDR3 sequence: CASSRLNEKLFF. Written as DNA, the CDR3 is TGTGCCAGCAGCCGACTTAATGAAAAACTGTTTTTT.

This chain connects TRBV4-1 to TRBJ1-2; 8 positions agree with TRBD1. V trimming: 4 bases; J trimming: 0 bases; junction bases outside the gene matches: 7. Germline V gene data show CDR1 as MGHRA and CDR2 as YSYEKL. The CDR3 runs 16 residues. Written as DNA, the CDR3 is TGCGCCAGCAGCCGGACAGGGACGGGGGCTAACTATGGCTACACCTTC. This translates into CASSRTGTGANYGYTF.

This clone was counted once. The rearrangement joins TRBV7-2 to TRBJ2-3, with 7 bases lining up with TRBD2. Germline trimming cut 4 bases from V and 5 bases from J; bases unmatched to any gene: 9. The CDR3 extends over 15 amino acids. Germline V gene data show CDR1 as SGHTA and CDR2 as FQGNSA. The CDR3 DNA reads as TGTGCCAGCAGCTCTTCCGGGACTACCGGAGATACGCAGTATTTT. It encodes CASSSSGTTGDTQYF.

This sequence joins TRBV5-8 and TRBJ2-2; D is unclear. V lost 0 bases to trimming and J lost 4 bases, with 4 bases between them. Germline V gives CDR1 SGHTS, CDR2 YDEGEE. The CDR3 extends over 13 amino acids. CDR3 sequence reads: CASSLGFTGELFF. For the CDR3, the DNA is TGTGCCAGCAGCTTGGGTTTCACCGGGGAGCTGTTTTTT. Variable domain in full (rest from reference TRBV5-8 and TRBJ2-2): EAGVTQSPTHLIKTRGQQATLRCSPISGHTSVYWYQQALGLGLQFLLWYDEGEERNRGNFPPRFSGRQFPNYSSELNVNALELEDSALYLCASSLGFTGELFFGEGSRLTVL.

J is TRBJ2-5 and V is TRBV5-1; weak D call: TRBD2 (6 bases). Germline loops: CDR1 SGHRS, CDR2 YFSETQ. Trimming took 3 bases from V and 5 from J, leaving 11 bases between them. The CDR3 runs 13 residues. The CDR3 region has the DNA TGCGCCAGCAGCTCCGGGGGTGACGAGACCCAGTACTTC. It specifies CASSSGGDETQYF.

The V call is TRBV14, the J call TRBJ2-1; 7 bases map to TRBD2. The V segment lost 1 base and the J segment 5 bases; nucleotides outside the gene matches: 8. CDR1 is SGHDN, CDR2 FVKESK, per germline. This CDR3 region has 16 residues. The DNA of the CDR3 is TGTGCCAGCAGCCAAGTCGGTCGCGGGAGAAACAATGAGCAGTTCTTC. This sequence encodes CASSQVGRGRNNEQFF.

The genes are TRBV5-5 and TRBJ1-2; 9 nucleotides align to TRBD1. Germline CDR1 SGHKS, CDR2 YYEKEE (reference sequence). The CDR3 runs 17 residues. V lost 4 bases to trimming and J lost 8 bases; unmatched junction nucleotides: 18. CDR3 in amino acids: CASSIPGTGISLGGYTF. The DNA of the CDR3 is TGTGCCAGCAGCATCCCCGGGACAGGGATTAGTTTGGGCGGCTACACCTTC.

This sequence joins TRBV5-5 and TRBJ2-5; D is perhaps TRBD2 (6 bases). V dropped 0 bases and J dropped 1 base, with 10 bases sitting between them. The length of the CDR3 is 15 residues. Looked up from germline, CDR1 is SGHKS and CDR2 is YYEKEE (reference sequence). Written as DNA, the CDR3 is TGTGCCAGCAGCTTGGAGGGACTGCTCCAAGAGACCCAGTACTTC. It translates to CASSLEGLLQETQYF.

V and J are TRBV11-2 and TRBJ2-3; 7 bases agree with TRBD1. The V and J ends lost 5 bases and 3 bases, in that order; junction bases with no gene match: 11. Germline V CDR1 and CDR2: SGHAT, FQNNGV. This CDR3 is built from 16 residues. Here the CDR3 reads CASSRTGVRGTDTQYF. Written as DNA, the CDR3 is TGTGCCAGCAGCCGGACAGGCGTCCGTGGTACAGATACGCAGTATTTT.

The chain uses TRBV6-5 and TRBJ2-7; D remains unclear. V gave up 0 bases and J gave up 1 base, with 1 base separating them. Germline assignment: CDR1 MNHEY and CDR2 SVGAGI. This CDR3 spans 12 amino acids. CDR3 nucleotide sequence: TGTGCCAGCAGTTACTCGTCCTACGAGCAGTACTTC. This gives the protein CASSYSSYEQYF.

The J gene is TRBJ2-3, the V gene TRBV19; a possible D gene is TRBD1 (5 bases). Trimming pared 7 bases from V and 2 bases from J, leaving 16 bases between. Germline assignment: CDR1 LNHDA and CDR2 SQIVND (reference sequence). The CDR3 length is 15 residues. In DNA form, the CDR3 reads TGTGCCAGTACCCTAGGGGTAGGGGCCACAGATACGCAGTATTTT. This codes for CASTLGVGATDTQYF.

The V call is TRBV29-1, the J call TRBJ2-3; perhaps TRBD2 as D (5 bases). CDR1 is SQVTM, CDR2 ANQGSEA, per germline. V shed 2 bases and J shed 4 bases, with 13 bases lying between them. CDR3 length: 14 residues. CDR3 nucleotide sequence: TGCAGCGTTGAACGCGGAGGCGCTGCAGATACGCAGTATTTT. Residues: CSVERGGAADTQYF.

The CDR3 DNA follows: TGTGCCAGCAGCTATGACAGGGGGTACGAGCAGTACTTC. Amino acid sequence: CASSYDRGYEQYF. The chain has TRBV6-1 and TRBJ2-7, with TRBD1 identical over 9 bases. After removal of 6 bases from V and 4 bases from J, the junction contained 4 bases not matched to a gene. The CDR3 runs to 13 residues. CDR1 and CDR2 from the germline V gene are MNHNS and SASEGT.

This clone has only one observation. The chain links TRBV5-8 to TRBJ2-3, with D perhaps TRBD2 (6 bases). This CDR3 comprises 17 residues. V was trimmed by 1 base and J by 1 base, leaving 16 bases between them. Germline assignment: CDR1 SGHTS and CDR2 YDEGEE. The CDR3, as DNA: TGTGCCAGCAGCTTGTGGCGCGGGGTCGGCGGCACAGATACGCAGTATTTT. This translates into CASSLWRGVGGTDTQYF. The full variable domain, completed using reference TRBV5-8 and TRBJ2-3, is EAGVTQSPTHLIKTRGQQATLRCSPISGHTSVYWYQQALGLGLQFLLWYDEGEERNRGNFPPRFSGRQFPNYSSELNVNALELEDSALYLCASSLWRGVGGTDTQYFGPGTRLTVL.

The rearrangement joins TRBV7-3 to TRBJ2-1; TRBD1 aligns across 9 bases. Losses at the gene ends were 3 bases for V and 9 bases for J; bases not matched to a gene: 3. The CDR3 length is 13 residues. The germline CDR1 and CDR2 sequences are SGHTA and FQGTGA. The CDR3 coding sequence is TGTGCCAGCAGCTTTGGGACAGGGAGTGAGCAGTTCTTC. This translates into CASSFGTGSEQFF.